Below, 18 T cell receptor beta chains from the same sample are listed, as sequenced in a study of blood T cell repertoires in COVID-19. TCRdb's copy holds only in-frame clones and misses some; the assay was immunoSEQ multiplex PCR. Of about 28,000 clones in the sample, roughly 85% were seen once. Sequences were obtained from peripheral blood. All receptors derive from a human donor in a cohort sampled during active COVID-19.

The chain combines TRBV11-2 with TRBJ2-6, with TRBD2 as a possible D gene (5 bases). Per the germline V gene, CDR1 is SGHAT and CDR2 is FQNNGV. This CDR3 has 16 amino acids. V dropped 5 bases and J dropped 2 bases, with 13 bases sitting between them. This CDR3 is CASSLRGGPGANVLTF. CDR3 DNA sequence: TGTGCCAGCAGCCTCCGTGGCGGGCCTGGGGCCAACGTCCTGACTTTC.

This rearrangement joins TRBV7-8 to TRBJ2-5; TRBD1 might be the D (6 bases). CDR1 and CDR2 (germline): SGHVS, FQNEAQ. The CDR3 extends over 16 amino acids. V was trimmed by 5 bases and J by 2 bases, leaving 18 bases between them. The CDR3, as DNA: TGTGCCAGCAGCAAAGCAGGGGCCGGCAATCAAGAGACCCAGTACTTC. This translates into CASSKAGAGNQETQYF.

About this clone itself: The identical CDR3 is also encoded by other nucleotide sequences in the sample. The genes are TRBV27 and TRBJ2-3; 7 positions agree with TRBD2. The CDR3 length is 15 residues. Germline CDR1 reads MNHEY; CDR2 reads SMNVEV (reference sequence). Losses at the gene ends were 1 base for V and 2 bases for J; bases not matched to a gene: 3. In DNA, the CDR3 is TGTGCCAGCAGTTTATATGCGGGGGTCACAGATACGCAGTATTTT. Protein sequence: CASSLYAGVTDTQYF.

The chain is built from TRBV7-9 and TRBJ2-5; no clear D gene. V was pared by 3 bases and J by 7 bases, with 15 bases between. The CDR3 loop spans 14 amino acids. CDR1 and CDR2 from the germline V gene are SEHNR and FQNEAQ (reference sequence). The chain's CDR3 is CASSFVLVGGTQYF. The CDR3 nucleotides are TGTGCCAGCAGCTTTGTACTGGTCGGTGGGACCCAGTACTTC.

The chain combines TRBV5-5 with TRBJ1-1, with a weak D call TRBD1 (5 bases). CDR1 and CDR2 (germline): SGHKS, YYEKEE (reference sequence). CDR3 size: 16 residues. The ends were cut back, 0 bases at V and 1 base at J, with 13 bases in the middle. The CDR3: CASSLEADRANTEAFF. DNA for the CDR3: TGTGCCAGCAGCTTGGAGGCCGACAGAGCGAACACTGAAGCTTTCTTT.

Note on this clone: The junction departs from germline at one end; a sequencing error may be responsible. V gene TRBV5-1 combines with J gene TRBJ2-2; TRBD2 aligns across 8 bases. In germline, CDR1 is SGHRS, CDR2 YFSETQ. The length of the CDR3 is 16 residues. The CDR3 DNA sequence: TGCGCCCGCAGACCGGGGGGGGTCGGTGGCACCGGGGAGCTGTTTTTT. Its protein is CARRPGGVGGTGELFF.

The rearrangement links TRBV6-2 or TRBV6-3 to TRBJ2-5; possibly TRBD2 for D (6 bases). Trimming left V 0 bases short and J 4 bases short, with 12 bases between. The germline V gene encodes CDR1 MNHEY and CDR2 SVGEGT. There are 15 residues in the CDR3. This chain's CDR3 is CASSYSGLLGETQYF. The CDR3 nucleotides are TGTGCCAGCAGTTACTCGGGACTGCTGGGAGAGACCCAGTACTTC.

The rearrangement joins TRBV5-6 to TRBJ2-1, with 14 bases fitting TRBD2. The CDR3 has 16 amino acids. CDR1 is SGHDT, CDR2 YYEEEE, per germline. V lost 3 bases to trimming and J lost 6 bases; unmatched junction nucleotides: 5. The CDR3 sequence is CASSSTGTSGGNEQFF. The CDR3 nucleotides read TGTGCCAGCAGCTCCACCGGGACTAGCGGGGGCAATGAGCAGTTCTTC.

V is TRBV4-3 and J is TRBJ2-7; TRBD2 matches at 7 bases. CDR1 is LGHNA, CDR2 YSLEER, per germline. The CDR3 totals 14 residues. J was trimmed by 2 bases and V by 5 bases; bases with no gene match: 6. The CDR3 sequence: CASSWAGRAYEQYF. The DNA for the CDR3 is TGCGCCAGCAGCTGGGCGGGGAGGGCCTACGAGCAGTACTTC.

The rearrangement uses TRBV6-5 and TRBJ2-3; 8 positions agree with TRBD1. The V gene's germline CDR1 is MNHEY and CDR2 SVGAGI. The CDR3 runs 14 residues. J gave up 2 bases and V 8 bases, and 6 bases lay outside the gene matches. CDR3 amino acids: CASRLQGATDTQYF. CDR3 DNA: TGTGCCAGCCGTCTTCAGGGGGCCACAGATACGCAGTATTTT.

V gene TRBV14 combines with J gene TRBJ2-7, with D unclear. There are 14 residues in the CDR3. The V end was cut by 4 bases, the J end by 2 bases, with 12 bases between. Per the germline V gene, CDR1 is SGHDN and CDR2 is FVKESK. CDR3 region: CASSPLTPAYEQYF. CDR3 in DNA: TGTGCCAGCAGCCCTTTGACTCCCGCCTACGAGCAGTACTTC.

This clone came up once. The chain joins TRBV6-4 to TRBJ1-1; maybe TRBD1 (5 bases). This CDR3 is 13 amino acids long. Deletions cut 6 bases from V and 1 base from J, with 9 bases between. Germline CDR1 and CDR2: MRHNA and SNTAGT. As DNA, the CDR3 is TGTGCCAGCAGCCCCACAGGGAACACTGAAGCTTTCTTT. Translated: CASSPTGNTEAFF.

In DNA, the CDR3 is TGTGCCAGCAGCCATCCGGGACAGGGGGCGAGAAGCAATCAGCCCCAGCATTTT. Amino acid sequence: CASSHPGQGARSNQPQHF. The J gene is TRBJ1-5, the V gene TRBV28; 12 nucleotides align to TRBD1. The length of the CDR3 is 18 residues. J lost 1 base, V lost 6 bases, and 10 bases had no gene match. CDR1 and CDR2 from the germline V gene are MDHEN and SYDVKM.

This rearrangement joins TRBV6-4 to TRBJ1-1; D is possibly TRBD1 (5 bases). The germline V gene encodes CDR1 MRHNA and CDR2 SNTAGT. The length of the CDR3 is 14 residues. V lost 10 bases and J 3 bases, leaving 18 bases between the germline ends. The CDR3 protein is CATVVGAGDTEAFF. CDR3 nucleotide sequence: TGTGCCACCGTGGTTGGGGCGGGAGACACTGAAGCTTTCTTT.

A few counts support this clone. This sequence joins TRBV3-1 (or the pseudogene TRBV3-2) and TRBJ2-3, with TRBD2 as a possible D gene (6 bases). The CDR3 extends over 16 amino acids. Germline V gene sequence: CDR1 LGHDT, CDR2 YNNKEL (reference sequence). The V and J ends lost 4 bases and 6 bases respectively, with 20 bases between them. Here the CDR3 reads CASSPWEVGHRDTQYF. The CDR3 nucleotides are TGTGCCAGCAGCCCGTGGGAGGTGGGCCATCGGGATACGCAGTATTTT.

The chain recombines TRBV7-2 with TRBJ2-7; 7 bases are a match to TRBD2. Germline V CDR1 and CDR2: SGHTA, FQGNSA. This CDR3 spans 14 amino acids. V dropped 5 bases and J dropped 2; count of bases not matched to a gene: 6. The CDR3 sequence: CASSQAGTTYEQYF. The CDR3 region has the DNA TGTGCCAGCAGCCAAGCCGGGACTACCTACGAGCAGTACTTC. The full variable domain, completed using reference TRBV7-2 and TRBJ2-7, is GAGVSQSPSNKVTEKGKDVELRCDPISGHTALYWYRQSLGQGLEFLIYFQGNSAPDKSGLPSDRFSAERTGGSVSTLTIQRTQQEDSAVYLCASSQAGTTYEQYFGPGTRLTVT.

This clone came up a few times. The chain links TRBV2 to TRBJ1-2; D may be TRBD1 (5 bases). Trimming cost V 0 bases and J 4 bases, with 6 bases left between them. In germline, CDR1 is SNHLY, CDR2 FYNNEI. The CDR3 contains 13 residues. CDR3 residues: CASSEAGGYGYTF. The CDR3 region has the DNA TGTGCCAGCAGTGAAGCGGGGGGCTATGGCTACACCTTC.

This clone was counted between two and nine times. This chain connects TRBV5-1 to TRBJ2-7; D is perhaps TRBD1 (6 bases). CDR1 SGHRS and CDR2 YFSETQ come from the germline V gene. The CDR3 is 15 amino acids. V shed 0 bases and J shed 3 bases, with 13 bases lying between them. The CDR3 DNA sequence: TGCGCCAGCAGCTTGGGCCATCGGGACATCTACGAGCAGTACTTC. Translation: CASSLGHRDIYEQYF.